One sample yielded the 25 T cell receptor beta chains listed below, sequenced in a study of T cells in Graves' hyperthyroidism and ophthalmopathy. Amplification of TCR beta CDR3 regions used RNA as the template. The HTBI primer set drove a first-round RT-PCR of the TCR CDR3. TCRdb used MiXCR to reprocess the multiplex PCR reads, holding one entry per CDR3 protein. In the table there are around 250,000 distinct CDR3 sequences, about 14% of which are singletons. The sequenced sample was blood. The origin of the receptors is a woman aged 40 to 50 with Graves' hyperthyroidism that later progressed to Graves' ophthalmopathy.

The J gene is TRBJ2-5, the V gene TRBV9; D gene ambiguous. V shed 0 bases and J shed 3 bases, with 9 bases lying between them. Germline CDR1 and CDR2: SGDLS and YYNGEE. The CDR3 consists of 14 residues. The CDR3 protein is CASSVGGVKETQYF. For the CDR3, the DNA is TGTGCCAGCAGCGTAGGTGGTGTGAAAGAGACCCAGTACTTC.

As concerns this clonotype: A much bigger clone sits one base away, suggesting this may be a read error. The rearrangement links TRBV6-1 to TRBJ2-5, with D possibly matching TRBD2 (5 bases). The germline V and J ends were trimmed by 3 bases and 5 bases, with 16 bases remaining between them. The CDR3 is 15 amino acids. Germline V gene data show CDR1 as MNHNS and CDR2 as SASEGT. In DNA form, the CDR3 reads TGTGCCAGCAGTGAGGAAAGGACTGAGTGGGAGACCCAGTACTTC. Translating gives CASSEERTEWETQYF.

Turning to this clonotype: Possible read error: a much larger clone is one base away. This chain uses TRBV9 with TRBJ2-3; maybe TRBD1 (5 bases). CDR3 length equals 15 residues. Germline CDR1 and CDR2: SGDLS and YYNGEE. The V gene lost 0 bases and the J gene lost 5 bases, with 13 bases spanning the gap. CDR3 in DNA: TGTGCCAGCAGCGTAGCTCAGGGTCCGGTAGATACGCAGTATTTT. This gives the protein CASSVAQGPVDTQYF.

In this sample, this clonotype turned up once. This chain uses TRBV5-5 with TRBJ1-2; D perhaps matches TRBD1 (6 bases). This CDR3 region has 17 residues. Germline V CDR1 and CDR2: SGHKS, YYEKEE (reference sequence). Trimming took 5 bases from V and 4 from J, leaving 24 bases between them. CDR3 region: CASSFPISQGRGYGYTF. The CDR3 nucleotides are TGTGCCAGCAGTTTTCCTATTTCACAGGGTAGAGGCTATGGCTACACCTTC. The whole variable domain, remainder taken from reference TRBV5-5 and TRBJ1-2, is DAGVTQSPTHLIKTRGQQVTLRCSPISGHKSVSWYQQVLGQGPQFIFQYYEKEERGRGNFPDRFSARQFPNYSSELNVNALLLGDSALYLCASSFPISQGRGYGYTFGSGTRLTVV.

This clonotype was recorded many times. J is TRBJ2-7 and V is TRBV6-1; D may be TRBD2 (6 bases). V was clipped by 6 bases and J by 3 bases, with 18 bases between them. Per germline, CDR1 MNHNS and CDR2 SASEGT. The CDR3 runs to 15 residues. CDR3 DNA sequence: TGTGCCAGCAGACCCTCGGTGGCGGGGCACTACGAGCAGTACTTC. It translates to CASRPSVAGHYEQYF.

This clonotype appeared many times. The chain is built from TRBV28 and TRBJ1-2; TRBD1 matches at 8 bases. This CDR3 comprises 14 residues. With V trimmed by 5 bases and J by 7 bases, 9 bases remained unmatched. The germline V gene encodes CDR1 MDHEN and CDR2 SYDVKM. CDR3 protein: CASSQRTGTSGYTF. CDR3 nucleotide sequence: TGTGCCAGCAGTCAACGGACAGGGACAAGTGGCTACACCTTC.

This clonotype was seen a handful of times. The chain is built from TRBV29-1 and TRBJ2-7; 9 bases match TRBD2. J was trimmed by 3 bases and V by 4 bases; bases with no gene match: 7. The CDR3 is made up of 14 amino acids. Germline values: CDR1 SQVTM, CDR2 ANQGSEA. The CDR3 loop is CSVGRREGHYEQYF. The CDR3 bases are TGCAGCGTTGGGCGGCGGGAGGGACACTACGAGCAGTACTTC.

This clonotype appeared many times. The chain recombines TRBV2 with TRBJ1-5; 9 bases are shared with TRBD1. Germline lookup yields CDR1 SNHLY and CDR2 FYNNEI. The CDR3 loop spans 15 amino acids. V was pared by 6 bases and J by 6 bases, with 9 bases of the junction left unmatched. In DNA, the CDR3 is TGTGCCAGCAGCAAATCCGGGACAGGGACTCAGCCCCAGCATTTT. Residues: CASSKSGTGTQPQHF.

The sample holds many counts of this clonotype. The chain carries TRBV2 and TRBJ2-7, with no clear D. CDR3 length: 15 residues. Germline lookup yields CDR1 SNHLY and CDR2 FYNNEI. Trimming took off 3 bases at V and 0 bases at J, with 12 bases between the two ends. The CDR3 here is CASSEVSLSSYEQYF. The CDR3 nucleotides are TGTGCCAGCAGTGAGGTCAGCCTGAGCTCCTACGAGCAGTACTTC.

This clonotype was picked up many times. The V gene is TRBV12-3 or TRBV12-4, the J gene TRBJ2-7; D remains ambiguous. This CDR3 has 15 amino acids. The V and J ends lost 6 bases and 5 bases respectively, with 20 bases between them. The chain's CDR3 is CASSKPGYQRHEQYF. The CDR3 nucleotides are TGTGCCAGCAGCAAGCCGGGCTACCAGAGACACGAGCAGTACTTC.

This clonotype was detected many times. The V and J genes are TRBV28 and TRBJ2-1; TRBD1 aligns across 8 bases. This CDR3 has 15 amino acids. Germline CDR1 reads MDHEN; CDR2 reads SYDVKM. The J segment lost 7 bases and the V segment lost 6 bases, leaving 11 bases of the junction unmatched. CDR3 sequence reads: CASRNKDRGGNEQFF. The CDR3 bases are TGTGCCAGCAGGAATAAAGACAGGGGAGGTAATGAGCAGTTCTTC.

This clonotype was picked up many times. J is TRBJ2-3 and V is TRBV18, with TRBD2 matching 7 bases. Trimming removed 3 bases from V and 2 bases from J; junction bases left unmatched: 5. Germline V gene sequence: CDR1 KGHSH, CDR2 LQKENI. This CDR3 has 15 amino acids. Here the CDR3 reads CASSPGLKVTDTQYF. CDR3 nucleotides: TGTGCCAGCTCACCGGGACTAAAAGTCACAGATACGCAGTATTTT.

V gene TRBV19 combines with J gene TRBJ1-1, with TRBD1 as a possible D gene (6 bases). The germline gives CDR1 LNHDA, CDR2 SQIVND (reference sequence). Trimming took 6 bases from V and 6 from J, leaving 11 bases between them. The CDR3 has 12 residues. The CDR3 region is CASRKGGSEAFF. DNA of the CDR3: TGTGCCAGTAGAAAAGGGGGATCTGAAGCTTTCTTT.

In its sample, this clonotype was seen a few times. The J gene is TRBJ1-4, the V gene TRBV14; D unresolved. Germline CDR1 reads SGHDN; CDR2 reads FVKESK. Trimming shortened V by 4 bases and J by 13 bases, and 13 bases separated the two germline ends. This CDR3 has 12 amino acids. As DNA, the CDR3 is TGTGCCAGCAGCCCTTCGGGGTTGGCACTGTTTTTT. This encodes CASSPSGLALFF.

There are many counts of this clonotype. CDR3 region: CASSGQRGPANEQFF. CDR3 coding DNA: TGTGCCAGCAGTGGTCAGCGGGGGCCTGCCAATGAGCAGTTCTTC. The chain has TRBV6-1 and TRBJ2-1; TRBD2 matches 8 bases. This CDR3 has 15 residues. Losses at the gene ends were 4 bases for V and 6 bases for J; bases not matched to a gene: 8. Germline CDR1 MNHNS, CDR2 SASEGT.

This clonotype was counted many times. V gene TRBV20-1 combines with J gene TRBJ2-5; D is unclear. CDR3 size: 13 residues. Per germline, CDR1 DFQATT and CDR2 SNEGSKA (reference sequence). V was trimmed by 2 bases and J by 0 bases, leaving 7 bases between them. CDR3 protein: CSARSVDQETQYF. The DNA for the CDR3 is TGCAGTGCTAGATCGGTCGACCAAGAGACCCAGTACTTC.

Many counts were recorded for this clonotype. The chain uses TRBV20-1 and TRBJ2-4; 7 positions agree with TRBD1. The CDR3 runs to 17 residues. Germline CDR1 and CDR2: DFQATT and SNEGSKA (reference sequence). The V and J ends lost 5 bases and 0 bases, in that order; junction bases with no gene match: 13. In DNA, the CDR3 is TGCAGTGCTCTCCGACAGGGACAATACAAAGCCAAAAACATTCAGTACTTC. This gives the protein CSALRQGQYKAKNIQYF.

The table lists this clonotype with many counts. CDR3 sequence: CASSPGQGNGANVLTF. CDR3 coding DNA: TGTGCCAGTAGTCCGGGACAGGGTAACGGGGCCAACGTCCTGACTTTC. The chain combines TRBV19 with TRBJ2-6; 9 positions agree with TRBD1. The CDR3 runs to 16 residues. Germline V gives CDR1 LNHDA, CDR2 SQIVND (reference sequence). V was pared by 5 bases and J by 4 bases, with 6 bases of the junction left unmatched.

This clonotype was observed a few times. CDR3 nucleotide sequence: TGCGCCAGCAGCTTGGCCTCGGCGACTAGCGGTGTTGGAGGGGAGCTGTTTTTT. It encodes CASSLASATSGVGGELFF. This chain joins TRBV5-1 and TRBJ2-2; 9 positions match TRBD2. The V gene end was trimmed by 0 bases and the J gene end by 8 bases; junction bases not matched to a gene: 14. Germline V gene data show CDR1 as SGHRS and CDR2 as YFSETQ. The CDR3 has 18 amino acids.

Ten or more counts support this clonotype. The CDR3 bases are TGCGCCAGCAGCTTGGTTCCAGGTACTAATGAGCAGTTCTTC. This encodes CASSLVPGTNEQFF. The J gene is TRBJ2-1, the V gene TRBV5-1; D gene ambiguous. The V gene's germline CDR1 is SGHRS and CDR2 YFSETQ. The CDR3 is made up of 14 amino acids. V lost 0 bases to trimming and J lost 7 bases, with 11 bases between them.

This clonotype was seen repeatedly, ten times or more. This sequence joins TRBV20-1 and TRBJ2-1; possibly TRBD2 for D (5 bases). V lost 6 bases to trimming and J lost 3 bases, with 9 bases between them. CDR1 is DFQATT, CDR2 SNEGSKA, per germline (reference sequence). The CDR3 is made up of 12 amino acids. DNA of the CDR3: TGCAGTGCCTACCGGGACTACAATGAGCAGTTCTTC. Translation: CSAYRDYNEQFF.

This clonotype was seen at least ten times. The chain carries TRBV3-1 and TRBJ2-1; possible D gene TRBD1, 6 bases. The CDR3 contains 15 residues. CDR1 LGHDT and CDR2 YNNKEL come from the germline V gene (reference sequence). The V end was cut by 0 bases, the J end by 10 bases, with 16 bases between. The CDR3 here is CASSQEQGWTLEQFF. CDR3 DNA sequence: TGTGCCAGCAGCCAAGAACAGGGATGGACCCTCGAGCAGTTCTTC.

There are many counts of this clonotype. CDR3 sequence reads: CASRPYRGENYGYTF. The DNA of the CDR3 is TGTGCCAGCAGGCCGTACAGGGGGGAGAACTATGGCTACACCTTC. The V call is TRBV6-1, the J call TRBJ1-2; 8 nucleotides match TRBD1. The CDR3 contains 15 residues. J gave up 2 bases and V 6 bases, and 8 bases lay outside the gene matches. Germline CDR1 MNHNS, CDR2 SASEGT.

Comment on this clonotype: Because it lacks the conserved phenylalanine or tryptophan at the end, this CDR3 is likely a read error. V and J are TRBV3-1 and TRBJ1-5; unclear D gene. This CDR3 contains 14 residues. V gave up 0 bases and J gave up 5 bases, with 8 bases separating them. Germline loops: CDR1 LGHDT, CDR2 YNNKEL (reference sequence). The CDR3 nucleotides are TGTGCCAGCAGCCAAGACGCAGTTCATCAGCCCCAGCATCTT. Amino acids: CASSQDAVHQPQHL.

This clonotype was recorded many times. The chain carries TRBV28 and TRBJ1-2; 7 bases align to TRBD1. The J segment lost 2 bases and the V segment lost 6 bases, leaving 6 bases of the junction unmatched. CDR1 MDHEN and CDR2 SYDVKM come from the germline V gene. The CDR3 length is 14 residues. CDR3 residues: CASRRQGANYGYTF. DNA for the CDR3: TGTGCCAGCAGACGACAGGGAGCCAACTATGGCTACACCTTC.